The 4 T cell receptor beta chains given below trace back to one sample, sequenced in a study of CD8+ T cells in alopecia areata. Following extraction, RNA underwent reverse transcription to cDNA, which served as the sequencing template. Some clones are missing from TCRdb's copy, which holds only in-frame ones; the method was immunoSEQ multiplex PCR. Of 50,000 to 65,000 clones in the sample, 46% were seen once. Treatment here: oral pan-JAK inhibitor, 5-10 mg twice daily. The source was CD8+ T cells sorted from blood, collected between weeks 36 and 40, from a patient treated with tofacitinib. These receptors were collected from a human donor with alopecia areata.

In nucleotides, the CDR3 is TGTGCCAGCAGTTACTCCGGGACAGGGACGGAAGCTTTCTTT. Protein: CASSYSGTGTEAFF. V gene TRBV27 combines with J gene TRBJ1-1, with 9 positions matching TRBD1. V was pared by 4 bases and J by 8 bases, with 8 bases of the junction left unmatched. The CDR3 is 14 residues long. Germline assignment: CDR1 MNHEY and CDR2 SMNVEV (reference sequence).

The rearrangement links TRBV4-2 to TRBJ2-5; no clear D. Germline V gene sequence: CDR1 LGHNA, CDR2 YNFKEQ. Trimming stripped 0 bases from V and 2 bases from J, with 4 bases between. The CDR3 loop spans 13 amino acids. This chain's CDR3 is CASSQDSQETQYF. CDR3 nucleotides: TGTGCCAGCAGCCAAGATTCACAAGAGACCCAGTACTTC.

The chain has TRBV11-2 and TRBJ2-3, with 8 bases lining up with TRBD2. J gave up 1 base and V 6 bases, and 9 bases lay outside the gene matches. The CDR3 extends over 16 amino acids. CDR1 and CDR2 from the germline V gene are SGHAT and FQNNGV. DNA of the CDR3: TGTGCCAGCAGTTACCCTAGGCGGGAGGGCACAGATACGCAGTATTTT. Translated: CASSYPRREGTDTQYF.

Here the CDR3 reads CSVVNNYGYTF. The CDR3 nucleotides are TGCAGCGTTGTAAATAACTATGGCTACACCTTC. This chain connects TRBV29-1 to TRBJ1-2; no reliable D call. The CDR3 length is 11 residues. The V gene's germline CDR1 is SQVTM and CDR2 ANQGSEA. The V end lost 4 bases, the J end lost 1 base, and 4 bases lay between the germline ends.